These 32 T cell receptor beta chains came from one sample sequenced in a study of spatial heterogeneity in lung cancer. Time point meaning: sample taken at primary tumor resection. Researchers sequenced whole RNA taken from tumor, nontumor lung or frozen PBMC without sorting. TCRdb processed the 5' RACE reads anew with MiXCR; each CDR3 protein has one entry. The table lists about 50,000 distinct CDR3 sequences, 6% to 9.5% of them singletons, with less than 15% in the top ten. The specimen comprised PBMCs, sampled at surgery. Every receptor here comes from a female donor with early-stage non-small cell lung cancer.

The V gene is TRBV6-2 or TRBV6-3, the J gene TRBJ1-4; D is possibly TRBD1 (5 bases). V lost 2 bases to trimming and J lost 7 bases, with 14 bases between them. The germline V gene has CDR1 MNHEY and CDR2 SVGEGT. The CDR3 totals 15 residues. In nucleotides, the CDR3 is TGTGCCAGCAGTTACCTCGCAGGGCGCCGTGAAAAACTGTTTTTT. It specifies CASSYLAGRREKLFF.

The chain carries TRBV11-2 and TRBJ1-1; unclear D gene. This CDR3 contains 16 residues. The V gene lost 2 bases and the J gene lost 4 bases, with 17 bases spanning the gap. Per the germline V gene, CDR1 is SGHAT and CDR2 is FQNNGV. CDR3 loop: CASSLNRLILSTEAFF. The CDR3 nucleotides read TGTGCCAGCAGCTTAAATCGCCTAATTTTGAGCACTGAAGCTTTCTTT.

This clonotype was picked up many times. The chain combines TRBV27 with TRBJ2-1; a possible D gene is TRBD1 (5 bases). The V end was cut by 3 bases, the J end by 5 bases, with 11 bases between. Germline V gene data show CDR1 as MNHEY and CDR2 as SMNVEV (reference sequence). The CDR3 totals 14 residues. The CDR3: CASSLIDSNNEQFF. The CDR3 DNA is TGTGCCAGCAGTTTGATTGACAGTAACAATGAGCAGTTCTTC.

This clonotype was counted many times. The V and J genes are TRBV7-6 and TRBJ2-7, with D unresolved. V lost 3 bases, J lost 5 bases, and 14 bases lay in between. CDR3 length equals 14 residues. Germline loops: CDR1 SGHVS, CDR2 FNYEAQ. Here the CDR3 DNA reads TGTGCCAGCAGCTTGAATCCGGACCGCAACGAGCAGTACTTC. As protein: CASSLNPDRNEQYF.

The CDR3 DNA is TGCAGCGTTGATACGGTCAGTCAAGAGACCCAGTACTTC. Protein: CSVDTVSQETQYF. V and J are TRBV29-1 and TRBJ2-5; D gene unclear. Germline CDR1 is SQVTM and CDR2 is ANQGSEA. The V end was cut by 3 bases, the J end by 2 bases, with 10 bases between. The CDR3 extends over 13 amino acids. The full variable domain, completed using reference TRBV29-1 and TRBJ2-5, is SAVISQKPSRDICQRGTSLTIQCQVDSQVTMMFWYRQQPGQSLTLIATANQGSEATYESGFVIDKFPISRPNLTFSTLTVSNMSPEDSSIYLCSVDTVSQETQYFGPGTRLLVL.

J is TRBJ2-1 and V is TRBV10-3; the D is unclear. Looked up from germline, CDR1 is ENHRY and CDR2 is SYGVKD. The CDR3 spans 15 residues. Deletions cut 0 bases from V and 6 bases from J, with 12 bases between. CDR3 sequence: CAISESGTDRNEQFF. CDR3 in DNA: TGTGCCATCAGTGAGTCGGGCACCGATCGCAATGAGCAGTTCTTC.

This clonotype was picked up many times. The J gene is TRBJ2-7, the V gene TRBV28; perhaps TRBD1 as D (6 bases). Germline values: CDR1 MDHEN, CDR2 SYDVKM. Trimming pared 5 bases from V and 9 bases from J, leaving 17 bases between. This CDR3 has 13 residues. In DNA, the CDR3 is TGTGCCAGCAGTCCACGCGGACAGCCCAGGCAGTACTTC. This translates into CASSPRGQPRQYF.

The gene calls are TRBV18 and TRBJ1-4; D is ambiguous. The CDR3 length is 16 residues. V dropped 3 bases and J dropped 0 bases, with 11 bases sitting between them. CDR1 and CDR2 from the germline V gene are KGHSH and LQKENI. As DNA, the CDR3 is TGTGCCAGCTCACCGAGGACGGTTGCAACTAATGAAAAACTGTTTTTT. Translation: CASSPRTVATNEKLFF.

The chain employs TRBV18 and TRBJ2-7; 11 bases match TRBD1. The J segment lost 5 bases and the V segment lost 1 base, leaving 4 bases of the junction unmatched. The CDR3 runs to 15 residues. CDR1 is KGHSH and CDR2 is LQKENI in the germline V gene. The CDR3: CASSPRGTGGNEQYF. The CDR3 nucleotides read TGTGCCAGCTCACCACGTGGGACAGGGGGGAACGAGCAGTACTTC.

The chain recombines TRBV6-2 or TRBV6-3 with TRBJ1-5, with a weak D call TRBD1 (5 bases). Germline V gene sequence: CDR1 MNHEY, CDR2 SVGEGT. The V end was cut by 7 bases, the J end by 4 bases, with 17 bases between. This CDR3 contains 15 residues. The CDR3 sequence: CASTQYGGENQPQHF. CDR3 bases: TGTGCCAGCACTCAGTATGGAGGGGAGAATCAGCCCCAGCATTTT.

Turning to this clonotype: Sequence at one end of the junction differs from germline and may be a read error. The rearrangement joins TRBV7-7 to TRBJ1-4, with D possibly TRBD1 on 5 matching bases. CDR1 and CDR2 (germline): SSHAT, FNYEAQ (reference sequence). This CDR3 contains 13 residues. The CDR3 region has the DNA TGTGCTAGCAGTCTAGGACCAGGGGAAAAACTGTTTTTT. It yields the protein CASSLGPGEKLFF.

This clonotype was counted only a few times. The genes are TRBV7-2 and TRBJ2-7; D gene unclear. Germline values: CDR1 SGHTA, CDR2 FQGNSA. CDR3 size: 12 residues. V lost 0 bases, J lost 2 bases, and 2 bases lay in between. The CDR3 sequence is CASSLATYEQYF. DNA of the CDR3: TGTGCCAGCAGCTTAGCCACCTACGAGCAGTACTTC.

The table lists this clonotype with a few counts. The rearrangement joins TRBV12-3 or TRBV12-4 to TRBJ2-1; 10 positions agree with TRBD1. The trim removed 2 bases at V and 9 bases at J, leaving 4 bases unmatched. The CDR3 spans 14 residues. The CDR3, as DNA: TGTGCCAGCAGTTTAACCGGGACAGGGGTTGAGCAGTTCTTC. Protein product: CASSLTGTGVEQFF.

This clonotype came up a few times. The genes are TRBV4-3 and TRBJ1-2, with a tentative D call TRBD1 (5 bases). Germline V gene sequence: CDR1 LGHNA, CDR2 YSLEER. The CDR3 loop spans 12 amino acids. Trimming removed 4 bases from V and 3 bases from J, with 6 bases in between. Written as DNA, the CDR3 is TGCGCCAGCAGCCGGGACTACTATGGCTACACCTTC. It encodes CASSRDYYGYTF.

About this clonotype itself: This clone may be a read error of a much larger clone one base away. The CDR3: CAWGSRESRYF. The CDR3 DNA reads TGTGCCTGGGGGTCGCGGGAATCGCGGTATTTT. The chain links TRBV30 to TRBJ2-3; possibly TRBD2 for D (6 bases). Germline assignment: CDR1 GTSNPN and CDR2 SVGIG (reference sequence). CDR3 size: 11 residues. V shed 5 bases and J shed 14 bases, with 17 bases lying between them.

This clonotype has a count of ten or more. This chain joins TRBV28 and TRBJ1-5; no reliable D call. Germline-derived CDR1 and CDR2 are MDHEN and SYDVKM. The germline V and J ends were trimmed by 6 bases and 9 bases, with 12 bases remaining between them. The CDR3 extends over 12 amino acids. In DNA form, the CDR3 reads TGTGCCAGCAGGTCCGGCCCTTTGCCCCAGCATTTT. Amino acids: CASRSGPLPQHF.

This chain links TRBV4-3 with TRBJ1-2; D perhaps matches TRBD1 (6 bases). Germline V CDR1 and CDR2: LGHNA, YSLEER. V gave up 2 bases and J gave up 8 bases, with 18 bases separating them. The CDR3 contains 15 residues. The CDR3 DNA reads TGCGCCAGCAGCCAAACGGGAGCGGGGGCGGAAGGCTACACCTTC. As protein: CASSQTGAGAEGYTF.

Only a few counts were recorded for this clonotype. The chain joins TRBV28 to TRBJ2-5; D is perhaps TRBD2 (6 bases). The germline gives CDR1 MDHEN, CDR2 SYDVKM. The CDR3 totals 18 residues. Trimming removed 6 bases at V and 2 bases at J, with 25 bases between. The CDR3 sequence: CASSSLALTGRGQETQYF. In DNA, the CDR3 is TGTGCCAGCAGCAGTTTAGCACTGACGGGACGGGGGCAAGAGACCCAGTACTTC.

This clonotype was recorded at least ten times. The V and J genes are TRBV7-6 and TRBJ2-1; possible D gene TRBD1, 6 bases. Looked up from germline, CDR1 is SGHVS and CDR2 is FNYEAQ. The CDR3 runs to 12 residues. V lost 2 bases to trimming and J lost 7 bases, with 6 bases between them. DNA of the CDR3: TGTGCCAGCAGCTTACAGGGGAATGAGCAGTTCTTC. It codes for CASSLQGNEQFF.

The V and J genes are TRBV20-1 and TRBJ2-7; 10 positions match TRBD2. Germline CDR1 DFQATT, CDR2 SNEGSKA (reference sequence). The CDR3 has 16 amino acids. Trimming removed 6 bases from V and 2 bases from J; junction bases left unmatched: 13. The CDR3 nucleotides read TGCAGTGCCTGGACTAGCGGTGGAACCACCGCCTACGAGCAGTACTTC. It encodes CSAWTSGGTTAYEQYF.

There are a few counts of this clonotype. CDR3 DNA sequence: TGTGCCAGCAGACGGGACAGGGCGGGCAATCAGCCCCAGCATTTT. Protein: CASRRDRAGNQPQHF. The gene calls are TRBV7-2 and TRBJ1-5; TRBD1 matches 9 bases. V trimming: 6 bases; J trimming: 2 bases; junction bases outside the gene matches: 5. CDR3 length equals 15 residues. In germline, CDR1 is SGHTA, CDR2 FQGNSA.

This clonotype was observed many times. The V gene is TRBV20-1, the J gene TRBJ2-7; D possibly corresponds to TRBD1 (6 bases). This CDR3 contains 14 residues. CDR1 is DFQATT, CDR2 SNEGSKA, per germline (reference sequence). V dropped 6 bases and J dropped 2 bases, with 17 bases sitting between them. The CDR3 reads CSAEGDTGTYEQYF. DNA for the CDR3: TGCAGTGCAGAGGGGGACACCGGGACCTACGAGCAGTACTTC.

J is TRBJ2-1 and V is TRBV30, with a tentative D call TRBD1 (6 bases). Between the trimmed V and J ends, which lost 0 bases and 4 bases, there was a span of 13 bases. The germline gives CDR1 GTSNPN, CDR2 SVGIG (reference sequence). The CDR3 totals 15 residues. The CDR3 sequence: CAWSVGTRIYNEQFF. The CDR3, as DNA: TGTGCCTGGAGTGTAGGGACAAGAATTTACAATGAGCAGTTCTTC.

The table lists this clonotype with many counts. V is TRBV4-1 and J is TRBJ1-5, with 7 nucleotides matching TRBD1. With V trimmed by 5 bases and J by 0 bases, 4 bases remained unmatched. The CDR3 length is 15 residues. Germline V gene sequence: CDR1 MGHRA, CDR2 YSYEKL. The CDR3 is CASSNRGGSNQPQHF. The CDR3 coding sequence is TGCGCCAGCAGCAACAGGGGAGGTAGCAATCAGCCCCAGCATTTT.

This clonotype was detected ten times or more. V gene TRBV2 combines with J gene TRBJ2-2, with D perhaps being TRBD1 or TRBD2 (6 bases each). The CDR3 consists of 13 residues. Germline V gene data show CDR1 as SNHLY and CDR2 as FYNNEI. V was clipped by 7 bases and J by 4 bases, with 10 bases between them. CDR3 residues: CASKGGPTGELFF. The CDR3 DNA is TGTGCCAGCAAGGGGGGTCCCACCGGGGAGCTGTTTTTT.

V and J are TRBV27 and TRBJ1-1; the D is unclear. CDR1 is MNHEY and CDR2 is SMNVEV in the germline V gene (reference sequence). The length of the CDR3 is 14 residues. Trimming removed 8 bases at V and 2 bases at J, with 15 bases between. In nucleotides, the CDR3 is TGTGCCAGCTCAATGTGGAGGGATAACACTGAAGCTTTCTTT. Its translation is CASSMWRDNTEAFF.

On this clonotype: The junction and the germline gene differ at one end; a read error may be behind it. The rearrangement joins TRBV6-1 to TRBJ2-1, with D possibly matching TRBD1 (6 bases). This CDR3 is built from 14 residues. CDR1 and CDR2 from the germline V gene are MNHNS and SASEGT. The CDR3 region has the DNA TGTGCCAGCAGGACAGGAGACTCCTACGATGAGCAGTTCTTC. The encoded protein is CASRTGDSYDEQFF.

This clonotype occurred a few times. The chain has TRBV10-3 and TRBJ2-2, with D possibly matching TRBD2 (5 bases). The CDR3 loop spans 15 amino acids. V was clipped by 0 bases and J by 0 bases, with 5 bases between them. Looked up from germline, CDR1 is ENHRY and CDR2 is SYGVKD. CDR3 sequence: CAISESGTNTGELFF. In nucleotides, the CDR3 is TGTGCCATCAGTGAGTCCGGGACGAACACCGGGGAGCTGTTTTTT.

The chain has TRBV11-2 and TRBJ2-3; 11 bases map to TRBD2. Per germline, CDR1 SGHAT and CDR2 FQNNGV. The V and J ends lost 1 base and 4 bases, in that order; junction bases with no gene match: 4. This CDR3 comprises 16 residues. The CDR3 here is CASSLARSGGADTQYF. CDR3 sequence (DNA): TGTGCCAGCAGCTTAGCCCGTAGCGGGGGGGCAGATACGCAGTATTTT. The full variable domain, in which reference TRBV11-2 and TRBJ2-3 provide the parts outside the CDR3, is EAGVAQSPRYKIIEKRQSVAFWCNPISGHATLYWYQQILGQGPKLLIQFQNNGVVDDSQLPKDRFSAERLKGVDSTLKIQPAKLEDSAVYLCASSLARSGGADTQYFGPGTRLTVL.

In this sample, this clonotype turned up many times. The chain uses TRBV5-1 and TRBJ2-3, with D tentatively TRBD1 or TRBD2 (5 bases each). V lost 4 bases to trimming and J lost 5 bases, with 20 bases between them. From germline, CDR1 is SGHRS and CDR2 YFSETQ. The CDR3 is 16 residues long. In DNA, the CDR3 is TGCGCCAGCAGCAGGTGGGGGTCCGAAGCGATAGATACGCAGTATTTT. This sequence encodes CASSRWGSEAIDTQYF. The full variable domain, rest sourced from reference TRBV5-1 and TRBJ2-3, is KAGVTQTPRYLIKTRGQQVTLSCSPISGHRSVSWYQQTPGQGLQFLFEYFSETQRNKGNFPGRFSGRQFSNSRSEMNVSTLELGDSALYLCASSRWGSEAIDTQYFGPGTRLTVL.

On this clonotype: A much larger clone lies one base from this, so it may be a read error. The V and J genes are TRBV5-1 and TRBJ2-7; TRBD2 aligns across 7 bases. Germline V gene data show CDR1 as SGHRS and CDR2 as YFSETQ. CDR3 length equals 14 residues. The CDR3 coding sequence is TGCGCCAGCAGCTTGGGTCCGGGGGACTACGATCAGTACTTC. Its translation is CASSLGPGDYDQYF.

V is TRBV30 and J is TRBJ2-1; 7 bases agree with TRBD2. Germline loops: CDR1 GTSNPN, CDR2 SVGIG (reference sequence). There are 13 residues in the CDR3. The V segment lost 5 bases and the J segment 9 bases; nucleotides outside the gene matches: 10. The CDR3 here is CAWHVRGGGEQFF. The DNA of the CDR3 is TGTGCCTGGCATGTGAGGGGCGGGGGTGAGCAGTTCTTC.